This TCR beta chain is drawn from a study of blood T cell repertoires in COVID-19. In the study overall: The origin of the acute and convalescent COVID-19 samples was the United States, Italy and Spain. PBMCs, B-cell-depleted T cells, or T cells provided the cDNA or gDNA that made up the material.

Per the authors' pipeline: Estimation of nucleated cell counts relied on the amplification of reference gene primers. TCRdb's copy holds only in-frame clones and misses some; the assay was immunoSEQ multiplex PCR. D and trimming were read from the DNA, whereas the V and J calls and clone size are those reported in that table. This table has more than 400,000 clones, 80% to 90% appearing once. The TCR originated in a human donor in a cohort sampled during active COVID-19. The source material was peripheral blood.

The CDR3 loop is CASSIRSGDVYGYTF. The CDR3 nucleotides are TGTGCCAGTAGTATAAGGTCGGGGGACGTCTATGGCTACACCTTC. The J gene is TRBJ1-2, the V gene TRBV19, with D perhaps matching TRBD1 (5 bases). The CDR3 has 15 amino acids. V shed 2 bases and J shed 4 bases, with 14 bases lying between them. Germline CDR1 LNHDA, CDR2 SQIVND (reference sequence).